This passage covers 2 T cell receptor beta chains from one sample sequenced in a study of synovial regulatory T cells in juvenile arthritis. Study-level points and caveats: Compared with other blood Treg cells, inflammation-associated Treg cells had reduced TCR diversity.

Their recognized antigens are unknown. Data came from immunoSEQ multiplex PCR; TCRdb stores just in-frame clones and leaves some out. The listing records roughly 9,900 clones. Specimen: Treg cells from blood. Subset given: HLA-DR+ inflammation-associated blood Treg cells. The receptor source for this set is a donor between 2 and 29 years old with juvenile idiopathic arthritis.

CDR3 protein: CASAGTFGAFF. The gene calls are TRBV30 and TRBJ1-1. CDR3 length: 11 amino acids. DNA is not on record. Germline CDR1 and CDR2: GTSNPN and SVGIG (reference sequence).

The rearrangement joins TRBV6-1 to TRBJ2-5; the D call of TRBD2 rests on TCRdb alone, since no DNA is present to check it. Germline CDR1 reads MNHNS; CDR2 reads SASEGT. This CDR3 contains 15 residues. There is no recorded DNA. CDR3 residues: CASSEGMEGAKTQYF.